This TCR beta chain was sequenced for a study of long-term antiretroviral therapy in people with HIV. Overall study findings and caveats: Patients on ART gained diversity, which nonetheless stayed below transplant donor controls. Pre-ART expanded clones dominated the repertoire at every time point. Among HIV repertoires, CDR3 length ranges were narrower than those of controls.

The libraries were made with immunoSEQ v3.0 at survey level. Libraries were prepared by immunoSEQ multiplex PCR; TCRdb keeps only in-frame clonotypes and omits some of them. The profile shows 20,000 to 25,000 clones, over 75% of them singletons. This CDR3 has 16 residues. Per the germline V gene, CDR1 is SGHRS and CDR2 is YFSETQ. The V and J ends lost 4 bases and 0 bases, in that order; junction bases with no gene match: 6. Remarks on this clone: Its specificity is unknown.

The rearrangement uses TRBV5-1 and TRBJ2-1; 8 bases are a match to TRBD2. The sample here was unsorted PBMCs, taken 0.3 years after starting antiretroviral therapy. This TCR derives from a man aged 45-65 years with HIV. As DNA, the CDR3 is TGCGCCAGCAGCGCACTACTAGCGGACTCCTACAATGAGCAGTTCTTC. It is translated as CASSALLADSYNEQFF.